A selection of T cell receptor beta chains follows, all from one sample in a study of blood T cell repertoires in COVID-19. Sequenced by immunoSEQ multiplex PCR; TCRdb stores in-frame clones only, minus some. The sample has fewer than 200,000 clones; over 80% are singletons. The sequenced sample was PBMCs or T cells enriched from blood (not recorded which). The receptors originated from a woman aged 45-60 years who had recovered from COVID-19. CDR3s include the opening cysteine and the closing phenylalanine or tryptophan. A D gene is named only where the DNA matches it firmly. Size is omitted from some rows. Given values are once, few, many or a class for expanded clones.

j_call d_call v_call clone_size cdr3_aa cdr3_nt
TRBJ2-1 TRBD2 TRBV6-6 few CASSHKGSGRLGEQFF TGTGCCAGCAGTCACAAGGGGAGCGGGAGGCTCGGTGAGCAGTTCTTC
TRBJ2-2 TRBD1 TRBV5-4 NA CASSPPGQGYTGELFF TGTGCCAGCAGCCCACCGGGACAGGGATACACCGGGGAGCTGTTTTTT
TRBJ2-3 NA TRBV5-4 NA CASSSSSFSTDTQYF TGTGCCAGCAGCTCCTCTTCCTTTAGCACAGATACGCAGTATTTT
TRBJ2-5 NA TRBV4-1 NA CASSQSGKETQYF TGCGCCAGCAGCCAAAGCGGAAAAGAGACCCAGTACTTC
TRBJ2-3 TRBD2 TRBV4-1 NA CASSPIFPLPTSGRGDTQYF TGCGCCAGCAGCCCGATTTTCCCGCTCCCGACTAGCGGGCGTGGAGATACGCAGTATTTT
TRBJ2-6 NA TRBV9 NA CASSVAGGGGSGANVLTF TGTGCCAGCAGCGTAGCCGGAGGGGGGGGCTCTGGGGCCAACGTCCTGACTTTC
TRBJ2-4 TRBD1 TRBV16 NA CASSRGQENIQYF TGTGCCAGCAGCCGGGGACAGGAAAACATTCAGTACTTC
TRBJ1-4 NA TRBV6-5 NA CASSLPTGNEKLFF TGTGCCAGCAGTTTACCGACAGGAAATGAAAAACTGTTTTTT
TRBJ2-3 NA TRBV11-3 NA CAGGRGDTQYF TGTGCCGGCGGGCGTGGAGATACGCAGTATTTT
TRBJ2-2 NA TRBV6-4 NA CASSGNREGAGELFF TGTGCCAGCAGTGGAAACCGAGAGGGGGCCGGGGAGCTGTTTTTT
TRBJ1-2 NA TRBV7-9 NA CASSPEWGPGYTF TGTGCCAGCAGCCCGGAGTGGGGCCCCGGCTACACCTTC
TRBJ2-2 TRBD2 TRBV5-1 NA CASSGTSGNTGELFF TGCGCCAGCTCGGGGACTAGCGGGAACACCGGGGAGCTGTTTTTT
TRBJ2-5 NA TRBV2 NA CASLGQQETQYF TGTGCCAGCCTAGGACAGCAAGAGACCCAGTACTTC
TRBJ2-1 NA TRBV12-3/TRBV12-4 NA CASSPSSLQFF TGTGCCAGCAGCCCCAGTAGCCTTCAGTTCTTC
TRBJ1-1 NA TRBV7-2 NA CASTQGMNTEAFF TGTGCCAGCACCCAGGGTATGAACACTGAAGCTTTCTTT
TRBJ1-4 TRBD1 TRBV18 NA CASSPRWDRGPTNEKLFF TGTGCCAGCTCCCCTCGTTGGGACAGGGGCCCCACTAATGAAAAACTGTTTTTT
TRBJ1-2 TRBD1 TRBV11-2 few CASSRTTTGVGGYTF TGTGCCAGCAGCCGTACTACGACAGGGGTAGGCGGCTACACCTTC
TRBJ2-5 NA TRBV5-6 NA CASSLDLAETQYF TGTGCCAGCAGCTTGGATTTGGCTGAGACCCAGTACTTC
TRBJ1-2 TRBD1 TRBV19 many CASTRDRGPYGYTF TGTGCCAGTACCCGGGACAGGGGGCCGTATGGCTACACCTTC
TRBJ2-5 NA TRBV5-1 NA CASSYGGETQYF TGCGCCAGCAGCTACGGAGGAGAGACCCAGTACTTC
TRBJ2-2 TRBD1 TRBV2 NA CASSEAGTEGTGELFF TGTGCCAGCAGTGAAGCGGGGACAGAAGGTACCGGGGAGCTGTTTTTT
TRBJ1-1 TRBD1 TRBV28 NA CASSSGTGGRAFF TGTGCCAGCAGTTCCGGGACAGGGGGGCGGGCTTTCTTT
TRBJ1-2 NA TRBV24-1 few CATSDAGTGGVYGYTF TGTGCCACCAGTGACGCCGGGACCGGAGGGGTCTATGGCTACACCTTC
TRBJ2-3 TRBD2 TRBV7-2 NA CASTGGGKGDTQYF TGTGCCAGCACCGGGGGGGGGAAGGGAGATACGCAGTATTTT
TRBJ1-2 NA TRBV5-4 many CASSLSGGGDAYYGYTF TGTGCCAGCAGCTTGAGCGGAGGGGGGGACGCCTACTATGGCTACACCTTC
TRBJ1-2 NA TRBV19 once CASSIWGANYGYTF TGTGCCAGTAGTATTTGGGGAGCTAACTATGGCTACACCTTC
TRBJ2-1 TRBD2 TRBV2 NA CASSDWASGGDEQFF TGTGCCAGCAGTGACTGGGCTAGCGGGGGCGATGAGCAGTTCTTC
TRBJ1-1 NA TRBV28 NA CASTALLGGRGAFF TGTGCCAGCACCGCCCTTTTGGGAGGGCGGGGAGCTTTCTTT